This T cell receptor (beta chain) stems from a study of blood T cells in healthy people across ages. Study conclusions and caveats: Leaving the PBMCs unsorted stopped any conclusive comparison of naive versus antigen-experienced cells.

It was with a sample-barcoded 5' primer and a J-beta primer mix that a second PCR of roughly 7 to 12 cycles was run. Every molecule of cDNA carried a tag from a template-switch adaptor with 12 random nucleotides. A single record per CDR3 protein comes from TCRdb applying MiXCR to the 5' RACE reads. The sample consists of around 790,000 distinct CDR3 sequences, under 45% of them appearing once. Comment on this clonotype: Its antigen is as yet unknown. A read error may account for a junction end that differs from germline.

The CDR3 has 8 residues. Germline loops: CDR1 SQVTM, CDR2 ANQGSEA. The V call is TRBV29-1, the J call TRBJ2-3, with D perhaps matching TRBD2 (5 bases). The sequence came from a man aged 60 to 69 in good health. Sequenced sample: blood. The CDR3 here is CSVEASIF. The CDR3 DNA sequence: TGCAGCGTTGAGGCTAGCATTTTT.